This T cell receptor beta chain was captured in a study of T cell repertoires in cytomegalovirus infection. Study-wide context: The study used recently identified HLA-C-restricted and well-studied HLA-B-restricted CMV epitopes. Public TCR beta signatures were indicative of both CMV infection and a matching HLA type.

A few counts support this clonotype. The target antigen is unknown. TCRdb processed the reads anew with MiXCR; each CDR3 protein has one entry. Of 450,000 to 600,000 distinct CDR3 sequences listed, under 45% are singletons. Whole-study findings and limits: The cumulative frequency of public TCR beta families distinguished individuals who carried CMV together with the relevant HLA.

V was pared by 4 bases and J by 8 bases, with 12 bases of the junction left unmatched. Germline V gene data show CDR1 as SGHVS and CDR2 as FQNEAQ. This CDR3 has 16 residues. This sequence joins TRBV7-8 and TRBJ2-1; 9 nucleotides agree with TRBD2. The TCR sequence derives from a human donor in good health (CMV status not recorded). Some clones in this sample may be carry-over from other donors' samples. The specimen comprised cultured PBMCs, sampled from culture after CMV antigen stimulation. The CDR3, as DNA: TGTGCCAGCAGCTCCCCGGGACTAGCACCCCGGGATGAGCAGTTCTTC. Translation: CASSSPGLAPRDEQFF. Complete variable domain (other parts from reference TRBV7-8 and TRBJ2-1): GAGVSQSPRYKVAKRGQDVALRCDPISGHVSLFWYQQALGQGPEFLTYFQNEAQLDKSGLPSDRFFAERPEGSVSTLKIQRTQQEDSAVYLCASSSPGLAPRDEQFFGPGTRLTVL.